These 30 T cell receptor beta chains were all obtained from the same sample, sequenced in a study of cytomegalovirus exposure and HLA in healthy donors. PCR employed 60 Vbeta and 13 Jbeta primers. The data were produced by immunoSEQ multiplex PCR, yet TCRdb's version contains in-frame clones alone and is incomplete. The sample yields fewer than 55,000 clones, roughly 64% seen once. The material sequenced was PBMCs. Every receptor here comes from a man aged 60-69 years in good health and CMV-seropositive.

J is TRBJ2-1 and V is TRBV10-3; weak D call: TRBD2 (5 bases). V lost 4 bases, J lost 0 bases, and 13 bases lay in between. The CDR3 totals 16 residues. CDR1 ENHRY and CDR2 SYGVKD come from the germline V gene. The CDR3 loop reads CAISGRVGSSYNEQFF. CDR3 bases: TGTGCCATCAGTGGAAGGGTTGGGAGCTCCTACAATGAGCAGTTCTTC.

The chain combines TRBV19 with TRBJ2-2, with 7 positions matching TRBD1. The germline V gene encodes CDR1 LNHDA and CDR2 SQIVND (reference sequence). With V trimmed by 8 bases and J by 4 bases, 4 bases remained unmatched. CDR3 length: 13 residues. CDR3 in DNA: TGTGCCAGTGACAGGGTGGGCACCGGGGAGCTGTTTTTT. Amino acids: CASDRVGTGELFF.

The CDR3 DNA reads TGTGCCAGCAGCAAGGACAGGGAATTTAATGAAAAACTGTTTTTT. Its translation: CASSKDREFNEKLFF. The chain joins TRBV6-5 to TRBJ1-4; 8 nucleotides line up with TRBD1. CDR3 length equals 15 residues. J gave up 4 bases and V 6 bases, and 7 bases lay outside the gene matches. CDR1 and CDR2 (germline): MNHEY, SVGAGI.

This clone was detected only a few times. This specimen includes other DNA sequences encoding the same CDR3. The J gene is TRBJ1-5, the V gene TRBV5-1, with D tentatively TRBD1 (5 bases). Trimming removed 0 bases at V and 2 bases at J, with 6 bases between. The CDR3 length is 14 residues. CDR1 SGHRS and CDR2 YFSETQ come from the germline V gene. This CDR3 is CASSLVGGNQPQHF. The CDR3 region has the DNA TGCGCCAGCAGCTTGGTAGGGGGCAATCAGCCCCAGCATTTT.

V and J are TRBV4-1 and TRBJ1-5; D is unclear. CDR3 size: 15 residues. V was clipped by 0 bases and J by 4 bases, with 10 bases between them. Germline V gene data show CDR1 as MGHRA and CDR2 as YSYEKL. CDR3 sequence (DNA): TGCGCCAGCAGCCAAGATCCTGCGATTAATCAGCCCCAGCATTTT. It yields the protein CASSQDPAINQPQHF.

This clone was counted a few times. The chain links TRBV28 to TRBJ1-6; TRBD1 matches 10 bases. Germline values: CDR1 MDHEN, CDR2 SYDVKM. This CDR3 contains 15 residues. V was clipped by 3 bases and J by 7 bases; unmatched bases: 3. As DNA, the CDR3 is TGTGCCAGCAGTTTCAGGACAGGGGGAAATTCACCCCTCCACTTT. Translating gives CASSFRTGGNSPLHF.

This clone was counted a few times. CDR3 in amino acids: CSTRVTDTEAFF. The CDR3 DNA sequence: TGCAGCACCAGGGTTACGGACACTGAAGCTTTCTTT. V usage is TRBV29-1 and J usage is TRBJ1-1; tentative D call: TRBD1 (5 bases). Germline loops: CDR1 SQVTM, CDR2 ANQGSEA. This CDR3 spans 12 amino acids. Trimming shortened V by 8 bases and J by 3 bases, and 13 bases separated the two germline ends.

This clone was seen a handful of times. The V call is TRBV4-3, the J call TRBJ2-3; 7 nucleotides agree with TRBD2. The length of the CDR3 is 13 residues. Germline values: CDR1 LGHNA, CDR2 YSLEER. J was trimmed by 6 bases and V by 6 bases; bases with no gene match: 6. This CDR3 reads CASSLWEGDTQYF. CDR3 in DNA: TGCGCCAGCAGTCTATGGGAGGGTGATACGCAGTATTTT.

The rearrangement links TRBV6-5 to TRBJ2-5; the D gene is possibly TRBD2 (6 bases). The CDR3 has 16 amino acids. Germline CDR1 reads MNHEY; CDR2 reads SVGAGI. V was trimmed by 0 bases and J by 5 bases, leaving 16 bases between them. As DNA, the CDR3 is TGTGCCAGCAGTTACTCCGGAGGAGGGTCAGCGGAGACCCAGTACTTC. This sequence encodes CASSYSGGGSAETQYF.

J is TRBJ1-4 and V is TRBV6-5; D is ambiguous. V was pared by 6 bases and J by 0 bases, with 8 bases between. The CDR3 has 14 amino acids. Germline values: CDR1 MNHEY, CDR2 SVGAGI. In nucleotides, the CDR3 is TGTGCCAGCAGCCCCCGTACAACTAATGAAAAACTGTTTTTT. It encodes CASSPRTTNEKLFF.

V usage is TRBV28 and J usage is TRBJ2-3; possibly TRBD2 for D (6 bases). V gave up 9 bases and J gave up 7 bases, with 14 bases separating them. CDR1 is MDHEN and CDR2 is SYDVKM in the germline V gene. CDR3 length: 12 amino acids. The CDR3 DNA reads as TGTGCCAGTTGCACGGGGGTCAATACGCAGTATTTT. Translating it yields CASCTGVNTQYF. The complete variable domain, with remaining parts taken from reference TRBV28 and TRBJ2-3, reads DVKVTQSSRYLVKRTGEKVFLECVQDMDHENMFWYRQDPGLGLRLIYFSYDVKMKEKGDIPEGYSVSREKKERFSLILESASTNQTSMYLCASCTGVNTQYFGPGTRLTVL.

This sequence joins TRBV25-1 and TRBJ2-3, with TRBD1 as a possible D gene (7 bases). The V end lost 1 base, the J end lost 2 bases, and 13 bases lay between the germline ends. CDR1 is MGHDK and CDR2 is SYGVNS in the germline V gene. CDR3 size: 16 residues. For the CDR3, the DNA is TGTGCCAGCAGTGAATTTCAGGGGGGATTCACAGATACGCAGTATTTT. Encoded protein: CASSEFQGGFTDTQYF.

J is TRBJ2-2 and V is TRBV11-2, with D possibly TRBD2 on 6 matching bases. The CDR3 runs 15 residues. Looked up from germline, CDR1 is SGHAT and CDR2 is FQNNGV. The ends were cut back, 5 bases at V and 6 bases at J, with 16 bases in the middle. CDR3 sequence (DNA): TGTGCCAGCAGCACGGGAGATCGTCCCCCCGGGGAGCTGTTTTTT. Residues: CASSTGDRPPGELFF.

A few counts support this clone. The J gene is TRBJ2-7, the V gene TRBV5-1; 7 nucleotides match TRBD2. Germline values: CDR1 SGHRS, CDR2 YFSETQ. There are 15 residues in the CDR3. J gave up 2 bases and V 4 bases, and 9 bases lay outside the gene matches. CDR3 coding DNA: TGCGCCAGCAGCCCCCGGGGGGACGGGACCTACGAGCAGTACTTC. It specifies CASSPRGDGTYEQYF. Supplemented by reference TRBV5-1 and TRBJ2-7, the full variable domain reads KAGVTQTPRYLIKTRGQQVTLSCSPISGHRSVSWYQQTPGQGLQFLFEYFSETQRNKGNFPGRFSGRQFSNSRSEMNVSTLELGDSALYLCASSPRGDGTYEQYFGPGTRLTVT.

This clone has only a few counts. J is TRBJ2-3 and V is TRBV7-2; 8 bases fit TRBD1. J was trimmed by 1 base and V by 1 base; bases with no gene match: 4. Germline V gives CDR1 SGHTA, CDR2 FQGNSA. The CDR3 runs to 16 residues. This CDR3 reads CASSLVKQGGTDTQYF. The CDR3 bases are TGTGCCAGCAGCTTAGTAAAACAGGGGGGCACAGATACGCAGTATTTT.

The V and J genes are TRBV27 and TRBJ2-7, with TRBD1 matching over 7 bases. This CDR3 spans 14 amino acids. From germline, CDR1 is MNHEY and CDR2 SMNVEV (reference sequence). J was trimmed by 2 bases and V by 5 bases; bases with no gene match: 6. The CDR3 loop is CASSRARGTYEQYF. DNA for the CDR3: TGTGCCAGCAGTCGGGCCAGGGGGACCTACGAGCAGTACTTC.

This clone has just a few counts. The chain has TRBV15 and TRBJ2-3; weak D call: TRBD1 (6 bases). The germline V and J ends were trimmed by 2 bases and 6 bases, with 21 bases remaining between them. Germline V CDR1 and CDR2: LNHNV, YYDKDF (reference sequence). CDR3 length equals 17 residues. The CDR3 sequence is CATSRHLSTGGSDTQYF. DNA for the CDR3: TGTGCCACCAGCAGACATCTCTCGACAGGTGGAAGCGATACGCAGTATTTT. Variable domain in full (rest from reference TRBV15 and TRBJ2-3): DAMVIQNPRYQVTQFGKPVTLSCSQTLNHNVMYWYQQKSSQAPKLLFHYYDKDFNNEADTPDNFQSRRPNTSFCFLDIRSPGLGDTAMYLCATSRHLSTGGSDTQYFGPGTRLTVL.

CDR3: CASSSYPGLAETLGKNIQYF. In DNA form, the CDR3 reads TGTGCCAGCAGCTCCTACCCGGGACTAGCTGAAACATTGGGAAAAAACATTCAGTACTTC. This chain uses TRBV5-4 with TRBJ2-4; 9 nucleotides line up with TRBD2. The length of the CDR3 is 20 residues. After removal of 3 bases from V and 4 bases from J, the junction contained 20 bases not matched to a gene. Germline CDR1 is SGHNT and CDR2 is YYREEE (reference sequence).

V gene TRBV28 combines with J gene TRBJ1-1; D uncertain. The CDR3 extends over 12 amino acids. Germline lookup yields CDR1 MDHEN and CDR2 SYDVKM. Between the trimmed V and J ends, which lost 1 base and 5 bases, there was a span of 5 bases. The CDR3 protein is CASSLYQTEAFF. The CDR3 coding sequence is TGTGCCAGCAGTTTATATCAGACTGAAGCTTTCTTT.

Remarks on this clone: Other DNA sequences in this specimen translate into the identical CDR3. The chain employs TRBV30 and TRBJ2-2; D possibly corresponds to TRBD1 (6 bases). CDR3 length equals 14 residues. Germline V gene lookup returns CDR1 GTSNPN and CDR2 SVGIG (reference sequence). Trimming took 4 bases from V and 5 from J, leaving 14 bases between them. In DNA, the CDR3 is TGTGCCTGGACAACTACAGGGTTGACCGGGGAGCTGTTTTTT. It translates to CAWTTTGLTGELFF. The full variable domain, its missing parts supplied by reference TRBV30 and TRBJ2-2, is SQTIHQWPATLVQPVGSPLSLECTVEGTSNPNLYWYRQAAGRGLQLLFYSVGIGQISSEVPQNLSASRPQDRQFILSSKKLLLSDSGFYLCAWTTTGLTGELFFGEGSRLTVL.

This chain joins TRBV7-2 and TRBJ1-5; D gene ambiguous. CDR1 is SGHTA, CDR2 FQGNSA, per germline. The CDR3 consists of 15 residues. Trimming cost V 3 bases and J 0 bases, with 9 bases left between them. DNA of the CDR3: TGTGCCAGCAGCTTTGGCAGGAATAGCAATCAGCCCCAGCATTTT. This codes for CASSFGRNSNQPQHF.

This clone has a handful of counts. The chain has TRBV5-1 and TRBJ1-2; TRBD1 agrees at 8 bases. The CDR3 totals 14 residues. CDR1 is SGHRS, CDR2 YFSETQ, per germline. V was clipped by 0 bases and J by 8 bases; unmatched bases: 6. CDR3 sequence: CASSLAGTGGGYTF. The CDR3 DNA is TGCGCCAGCAGCTTGGCCGGGACAGGAGGAGGCTACACCTTC.

DNA of the CDR3: TGTGCCAGCAGCTTAGATATCAGGGGAAGAATTCAGTACTTC. Translated, it gives CASSLDIRGRIQYF. The chain combines TRBV7-2 with TRBJ2-4, with a weak D call TRBD1 (6 bases). The length of the CDR3 is 14 residues. Germline V CDR1 and CDR2: SGHTA, FQGNSA. Trimming cost V 1 base and J 10 bases, with 14 bases left between them.

V usage is TRBV30 and J usage is TRBJ2-3; TRBD2 agrees at 7 bases. The CDR3 loop spans 17 amino acids. The V segment lost 2 bases and the J segment 2 bases; nucleotides outside the gene matches: 13. The V gene's germline CDR1 is GTSNPN and CDR2 SVGIG (reference sequence). CDR3 bases: TGTGCCTGGAGTAGGGACGGGAGGTCATCTTTCACAGATACGCAGTATTTT. This sequence encodes CAWSRDGRSSFTDTQYF.

V and J are TRBV7-3 and TRBJ2-2; TRBD2 matches 14 bases. The CDR3 has 20 residues. Germline CDR1 reads SGHTA; CDR2 reads FQGTGA. V trimming: 5 bases; J trimming: 1 base; junction bases outside the gene matches: 12. The CDR3 sequence is CASSPHTGTSGSGNTGELFF. Written as DNA, the CDR3 is TGTGCCAGCAGCCCACATACCGGGACTAGCGGGAGTGGGAACACCGGGGAGCTGTTTTTT. The full variable domain, its missing parts supplied by reference TRBV7-3 and TRBJ2-2, is GAGVSQTPSNKVTEKGKYVELRCDPISGHTALYWYRQSLGQGPEFLIYFQGTGAADDSGLPNDRFFAVRPEGSVSTLKIQRTERGDSAVYLCASSPHTGTSGSGNTGELFFGEGSRLTVL.

The chain carries TRBV4-3 and TRBJ1-4; the D is unclear. Germline V lookup: CDR1 LGHNA, CDR2 YSLEER. The CDR3 is 15 amino acids. Trimming cost V 4 bases and J 4 bases, with 13 bases left between them. CDR3 loop: CASSRDIGINEKLFF. For the CDR3, the DNA is TGCGCCAGCAGCCGCGACATTGGTATTAATGAAAAACTGTTTTTT.

This clone has only a few counts. The J gene is TRBJ2-7, the V gene TRBV6-6, with 7 bases fitting TRBD1. The germline V gene encodes CDR1 MNHNY and CDR2 SVGAGI (reference sequence). The CDR3 length is 14 residues. Unmatched junction bases numbered 7, after V lost 5 bases and J lost 3 bases. Here the CDR3 reads CASSHGTVSYEQYF. For the CDR3, the DNA is TGTGCCAGCAGTCACGGGACAGTGAGCTACGAGCAGTACTTC.

This chain uses TRBV7-8 with TRBJ1-5; possible D gene TRBD1, 5 bases. The CDR3 has 15 amino acids. From germline, CDR1 is SGHVS and CDR2 FQNEAQ. The germline V and J ends were trimmed by 1 base and 7 bases, with 14 bases remaining between them. The CDR3 region has the DNA TGTGCCAGCAGCTTAGTAGAACAGGTTCCGCAGCCCCAGCATTTT. It yields the protein CASSLVEQVPQPQHF.

CDR3 sequence (DNA): TGTGCCATCAGTGCAGAGGTACGGAACTCTGGAAACACCATATATTTT. Protein sequence: CAISAEVRNSGNTIYF. This chain joins TRBV10-3 and TRBJ1-3; the D is unclear. The CDR3 extends over 16 amino acids. Germline lookup yields CDR1 ENHRY and CDR2 SYGVKD. Trimming shortened V by 4 bases and J by 0 bases, and 13 bases separated the two germline ends.

The rearrangement uses TRBV19 and TRBJ1-1, with D perhaps TRBD1 (5 bases). CDR3 length: 14 residues. Trimming took 6 bases from V and 0 from J, leaving 11 bases between them. CDR1 and CDR2 from the germline V gene are LNHDA and SQIVND (reference sequence). The CDR3 is CASSWGLLNTEAFF. CDR3 sequence (DNA): TGTGCCAGTAGCTGGGGACTCCTGAACACTGAAGCTTTCTTT.